This T cell receptor (beta chain) originates from a study of cytomegalovirus exposure and HLA in healthy donors. Findings and limits, study-wide: The study recorded over 150 TCR beta chains that were cytomegalovirus-associated.

Method: immunoSEQ multiplex PCR; TCRdb's copy keeps in-frame clones and lacks some. This table has roughly 240,000 clones, around 87% appearing once. In germline, CDR1 is MNHNY, CDR2 SVGAGI (reference sequence). V lost 6 bases to trimming and J lost 4 bases, with 8 bases between them. The CDR3 has 12 amino acids. Details on this clone: The antigen remains undetermined.

An approximately 120-subject validation cohort, separate from the roughly 680-subject first cohort, supplied the donors. Sequenced sample: PBMCs. This chain links TRBV6-6 with TRBJ2-3; D is ambiguous. This sequence was found in a man aged 18 to 29 in good health and CMV-seronegative. CDR3 in DNA: TGTGCCAGCAGCAGAAGTGCAGATACGCAGTATTTT. Translation: CASSRSADTQYF.